This T cell receptor (beta chain) was captured in a study of shared clonotypes between healthy human individuals. Study-wide background: Donors consisted of a couple of women and a few men between 18 and 49.

Using immunoSEQ multiplex PCR, the repertoire was profiled, and TCRdb retains in-frame clones only, with some absent. The sample consists of approximately 710,000 clones, 90% of them appearing once. Germline-derived CDR1 and CDR2 are SGHRS and YFSETQ. The CDR3 totals 11 residues. V lost 4 bases to trimming and J lost 11 bases, with 10 bases between them. The sample taken for sequencing was memory CD8+ T cells from PBMCs. Subset described: CD45RO+ cells pooled with CCR7-negative TemRA cells. The clonotype comes from a man aged 18-30 years in good health. Some clones in this sample may be carry-over from other donors' samples. This chain joins TRBV5-1 and TRBJ2-1; no clear D. CDR3 sequence reads: CASSHGWKQFF. CDR3 coding DNA: TGCGCCAGCAGCCACGGCTGGAAGCAGTTCTTC.